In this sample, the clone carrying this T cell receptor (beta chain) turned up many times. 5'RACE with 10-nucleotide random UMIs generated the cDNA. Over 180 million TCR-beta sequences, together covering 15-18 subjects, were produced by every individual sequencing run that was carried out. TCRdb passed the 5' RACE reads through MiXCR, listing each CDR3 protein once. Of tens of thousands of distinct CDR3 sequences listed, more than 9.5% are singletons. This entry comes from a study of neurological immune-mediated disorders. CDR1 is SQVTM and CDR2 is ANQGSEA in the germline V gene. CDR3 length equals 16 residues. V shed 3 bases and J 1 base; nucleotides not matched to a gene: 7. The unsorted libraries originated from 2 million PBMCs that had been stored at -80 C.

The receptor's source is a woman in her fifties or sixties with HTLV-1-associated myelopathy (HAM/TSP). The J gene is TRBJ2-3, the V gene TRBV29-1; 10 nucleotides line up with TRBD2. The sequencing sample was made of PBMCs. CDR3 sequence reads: CSVEEGLAGGTDTQYF. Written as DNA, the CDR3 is TGCAGCGTTGAGGAAGGGCTAGCGGGGGGCACAGATACGCAGTATTTT.